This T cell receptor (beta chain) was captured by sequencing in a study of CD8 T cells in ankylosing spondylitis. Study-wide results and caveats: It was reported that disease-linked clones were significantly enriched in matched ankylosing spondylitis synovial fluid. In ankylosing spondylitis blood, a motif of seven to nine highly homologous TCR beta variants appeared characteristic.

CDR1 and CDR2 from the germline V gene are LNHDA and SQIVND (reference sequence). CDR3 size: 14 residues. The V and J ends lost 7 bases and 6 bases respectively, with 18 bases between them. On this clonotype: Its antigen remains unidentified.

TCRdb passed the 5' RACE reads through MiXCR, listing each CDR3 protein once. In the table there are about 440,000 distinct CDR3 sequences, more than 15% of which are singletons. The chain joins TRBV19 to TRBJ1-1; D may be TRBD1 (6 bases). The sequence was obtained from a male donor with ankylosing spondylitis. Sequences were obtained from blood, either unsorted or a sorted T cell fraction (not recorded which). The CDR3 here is CASKGGGMSPEAFF. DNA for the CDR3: TGTGCCAGTAAAGGGGGGGGGATGAGTCCTGAAGCTTTCTTT. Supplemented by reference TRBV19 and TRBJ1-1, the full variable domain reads DGGITQSPKYLFRKEGQNVTLSCEQNLNHDAMYWYRQDPGQGLRLIYYSQIVNDFQKGDIAEGYSVSREKKESFPLTVTSAQKNPTAFYLCASKGGGMSPEAFFGQGTRLTVV.